These T cell receptor beta chains were read from a single sample in a study of CD8+CD57+ T cells in acquired aplastic anemia. Each CDR3 protein gets one entry after TCRdb re-called the reads with MiXCR. The data hold around 180,000 distinct CDR3 sequences, with about 64% observed a single time. What was sequenced was sorted CD4+, CD8+, or CD8+CD57+ T cells (not recorded which) from PBMCs. These receptors all come from a human donor with severe aplastic anemia or a healthy control (not recorded which). Each CDR3 is given with its conserved first and last residue. Fields, in order: J gene, D gene, V gene, clone size, CDR3 protein, CDR3 DNA. D genes are given only for firm matches. Rows give clone size only sometimes, using once, few, many, or a class for an expanded clone.

>TRBJ1-2|.|TRBV5-6|many
CASSSNRVDYGYTF
TGTGCCAGCAGCTCAAACAGGGTAGACTATGGCTACACCTTC
>TRBJ1-1|TRBD1|TRBV5-4|.
CASSTGQGWNTEAFF
TGTGCCAGCAGCACCGGACAGGGGTGGAACACTGAAGCTTTCTTT
>TRBJ2-5|TRBD1|TRBV2|.
CASSAGTGGWETQYF
TGTGCCAGCAGCGCCGGGACAGGGGGCTGGGAGACCCAGTACTTC
>TRBJ2-7|.|TRBV4-1|many
CASSQDKREGSYEQYF
TGCGCCAGCAGCCAAGATAAAAGGGAAGGGTCCTACGAGCAGTACTTC
>TRBJ1-5|TRBD1|TRBV27|many
CASSPGTGYQPQHF
TGTGCCAGCAGTCCCGGGACAGGGTACCAGCCCCAGCATTTT
>TRBJ1-5|.|TRBV20-1|once
CSALPRNQPQHF
TGCAGTGCTTTACCCCGCAATCAGCCCCAGCATTTT
>TRBJ2-1|TRBD2|TRBV7-2|once
CASSFGTSVYNEQFF
TGTGCCAGCAGCTTCGGGACTAGCGTCTACAATGAGCAGTTCTTC
>TRBJ2-5|TRBD2|TRBV19|.
CASRRWEGQETQYF
TGTGCCAGTAGAAGGTGGGAGGGCCAAGAGACCCAGTACTTC
>TRBJ2-3|TRBD2|TRBV7-9|.
CASSLVSGYNEQYF
TGTGCCAGCAGCTTAGTTAGCGGGTACAATGAGCAGTATTTT
>TRBJ1-6|.|TRBV12-3/TRBV12-4|.
CASSPRQGEWPLHF
TGTGCCAGCAGTCCCCGGCAGGGTGAATGGCCCCTCCACTTT
>TRBJ2-1|.|TRBV7-3|.
CASSLTGQGSYNEQFF
TGTGCCAGCAGCTTAACGGGGCAGGGTAGCTACAATGAGCAGTTCTTC
>TRBJ1-5|TRBD1|TRBV6-5|.
CASSQGGTGWQPQHF
TGTGCCAGCAGCCAGGGGGGGACAGGGTGGCAGCCCCAGCATTTT
>TRBJ2-2|.|TRBV7-7|few
CASSLGVTGTPNTGELFF
TGTGCTAGCAGCTTAGGGGTAACCGGGACACCGAACACCGGGGAGCTGTTTTTT
>TRBJ1-2|TRBD1|TRBV19|.
CASSTPGQDLGYGYTF
TGTGCCAGTAGTACCCCGGGACAGGATCTTGGCTATGGCTACACCTTC
>TRBJ2-5|.|TRBV7-6|.
CASSSTASSQETQYF
TGTGCCAGCAGCTCGACAGCATCCTCTCAAGAGACCCAGTACTTC
>TRBJ2-1|.|TRBV10-3|.
CAISHALAEQYNEQFF
TGTGCCATCAGTCACGCTTTAGCGGAACAATACAATGAGCAGTTCTTC
>TRBJ2-3|TRBD2|TRBV20-1|.
CSAYRLAGPGEDTQYF
TGCAGTGCCTATCGACTAGCGGGACCGGGAGAAGATACGCAGTATTTT
>TRBJ2-7|TRBD2|TRBV7-6|.
CASSFMPGLVPYEQYF
TGTGCCAGCAGCTTCATGCCGGGACTAGTTCCATACGAGCAGTACTTC
>TRBJ2-5|TRBD2|TRBV7-2|.
CASSSQRGLASGVETQYF
TGTGCCAGCAGCTCCCAGCGGGGTTTGGCTAGCGGGGTAGAGACCCAGTACTTC
>TRBJ2-1|.|TRBV7-2|.
CASSLVFMGVNEQFF
TGTGCCAGCAGCTTAGTTTTTATGGGGGTAAATGAGCAGTTCTTC
>TRBJ2-7|.|TRBV2|.
CASSEIGVSYEQYF
TGTGCCAGCAGTGAAATCGGGGTCTCCTACGAGCAGTACTTC
>TRBJ1-1|.|TRBV19|.
CASSPRRASVRNTEAFF
TGTGCCAGTAGTCCCCGCCGGGCCTCAGTAAGGAACACTGAAGCTTTCTTT
>TRBJ2-3|.|TRBV9|.
CASSVGNEQYF
TGTGCCAGCAGCGTAGGCAATGAGCAGTATTTT
>TRBJ1-1|.|TRBV28|many
CASSLYRVGTEAFF
TGTGCCAGCAGTTTGTACAGGGTAGGTACTGAAGCTTTCTTT
>TRBJ1-1|.|TRBV12-3/TRBV12-4|.
CASSWGGNTEAFF
TGTGCCAGCAGTTGGGGGGGCAACACTGAAGCTTTCTTT
>TRBJ2-7|TRBD1|TRBV2|.
CASSVEQGAGEQYF
TGTGCCAGCAGTGTCGAGCAGGGGGCTGGCGAGCAGTACTTC
>TRBJ1-3|.|TRBV7-9|.
CASSFRSNTIYF
TGTGCCAGCAGCTTTAGATCTAACACCATATATTTT
>TRBJ2-3|.|TRBV5-8|many
CASSLADTQYF
TGTGCCAGCAGCTTGGCAGATACGCAGTATTTT
>TRBJ2-1|TRBD1|TRBV25-1|.
CASSVSLGQGDNEQFF
TGTGCCAGCAGTGTATCCCTGGGACAGGGTGACAATGAGCAGTTCTTC
>TRBJ1-6|.|TRBV28|many
CASSLEDYLGSPLHF
TGTGCCAGCAGTTTAGAGGATTATCTGGGTTCACCCCTCCACTTT
>TRBJ2-1|.|TRBV6-6|.
CATISGTFNEQFF
TGTGCTACCATTAGCGGAACCTTCAATGAGCAGTTCTTC
>TRBJ2-5|.|TRBV15|.
CATSRVRGQGTQYF
TGTGCCACCAGCAGAGTCCGGGGGCAGGGGACCCAGTACTTC
>TRBJ2-7|TRBD2|TRBV7-3|.
CASSSYPTLAGGISEQYF
TGTGCCAGCAGCTCCTACCCAACCTTAGCGGGGGGAATAAGCGAGCAGTACTTC
>TRBJ2-3|.|TRBV10-3|.
CAISRQGGADTQYF
TGTGCCATCAGCCGACAGGGAGGCGCAGATACGCAGTATTTT
>TRBJ1-2|TRBD1|TRBV4-1|.
CASSQGTGNANCGYTF
TGCGCCAGCAGCCAAGGGACAGGGAACGCTAACTGTGGCTACACCTTC
>TRBJ2-3|TRBD2|TRBV7-8|many
CASSFPVAGGHTDTQYF
TGTGCCAGCAGCTTTCCTGTAGCGGGGGGGCACACAGATACGCAGTATTTT
>TRBJ2-7|TRBD2|TRBV7-9|many
CASSSRLSGDHYEQYF
TGTGCCAGCAGCTCCCGACTTAGCGGGGATCACTACGAGCAGTACTTC
>TRBJ2-7|.|TRBV2|.
CASSTGVLSSYEQYF
TGTGCCAGCAGTACCGGAGTTCTGAGCTCCTACGAGCAGTACTTC
>TRBJ2-1|.|TRBV7-9|.
CASSHTDNEQFF
TGTGCCAGCAGCCACACGGACAATGAGCAGTTCTTC